Listed here are 13 T cell receptor beta chains from one sample, sequenced in a study of breast tumors, draining lymph nodes, adjacent tissues (dated by TCRdb to about 2016). Lymph node samples were obtained from the axillary draining lymph nodes of breast cancer patients. The library relied on multiplex PCR. The listed sequencing device is Illumina HiSeq 2000. Starting from the raw public reads, TCRdb applied fastp trimming at Q25, assembled clones with MiXCR and retained in-frame beta chains. Identical CDR3 proteins give one entry, which carries the most common genes and DNA. The sample table records about 180,000 distinct CDR3 sequences; approximately 30% of these occur just once. The top ten clonotypes cover around 4.1% of the sample. Input material: axillary lymph node tissue. These TCRs come from a female donor with breast cancer. Some clones in this sample may be carry-over from other donors' samples.

This clonotype was seen many times. The chain employs TRBV15 and TRBJ2-5; D possibly matches TRBD1 or TRBD2 (6 bases each). The CDR3 is 15 amino acids. V lost 5 bases and J lost 5, with 18 bases in between. Germline values: CDR1 LNHNV, CDR2 YYDKDF (reference sequence). The CDR3 DNA is TGTGCCACCAGCCCCCGGGGGCCGGGTTGGGAGACCCAGTACTTC. Translation gives CATSPRGPGWETQYF.

As for this clonotype: This may come from a read error, since a much larger clone is one base off. This sequence joins TRBV30 and TRBJ2-3, with 8 positions matching TRBD2. After removal of 2 bases from V and 0 bases from J, the junction contained 13 bases not matched to a gene. CDR1 is GTSNPN and CDR2 is SVGIG in the germline V gene (reference sequence). CDR3 length: 18 residues. The CDR3 DNA is TGTGCCTGGAGTTACGGGCGGGAGGACCCTTCAAGCACAGATACGCAGTATTTT. It encodes CAWSYGREDPSSTDTQYF.

This clonotype showed up many times. The rearrangement links TRBV12-3 or TRBV12-4 to TRBJ1-4; weak D call: TRBD1 (6 bases). CDR3 length: 15 residues. The ends were cut back, 6 bases at V and 3 bases at J, with 14 bases in the middle. The CDR3 nucleotides read TGTGCCAGCAGGCGAAACAGGGCGTCTAATGAAAAACTGTTTTTT. Translated, it gives CASRRNRASNEKLFF.

This chain links TRBV6-1 with TRBJ2-5, with D perhaps given as TRBD1 or TRBD2 (5 bases each). This CDR3 has 11 residues. The V end was cut by 5 bases, the J end by 6 bases, with 7 bases between. The germline CDR1 and CDR2 sequences are MNHNS and SASEGT. CDR3 coding DNA: TGTGCCAGCAGTAAGGGACAGACCCAGTACTTC. This codes for CASSKGQTQYF.

On this clonotype itself: With a much larger clone just one base away, this may be a read error. The rearrangement links TRBV7-2 to TRBJ2-1; 9 positions match TRBD2. This CDR3 has 15 residues. Germline V gene lookup returns CDR1 SGHTA and CDR2 FQGNSA. The chain's CDR3 is CASSPDAGGVNEQLF. Written as DNA, the CDR3 is TGTGCCAGCAGCCCTGATGCGGGAGGGGTAAATGAGCAGCTCTTC.

This clonotype was observed at least ten times. In DNA form, the CDR3 reads TGTGCCAGCAGCTTCGGTGGCGATTATGGCTACACCTTC. This encodes CASSFGGDYGYTF. The J gene is TRBJ1-2, the V gene TRBV7-9; D uncertain. V lost 3 bases and J 5 bases, leaving 10 bases between the germline ends. In germline, CDR1 is SEHNR, CDR2 FQNEAQ (reference sequence). This CDR3 has 13 residues.

This clonotype was seen at least ten times. This sequence joins TRBV9 and TRBJ2-1; D is possibly TRBD1 or TRBD2 (5 bases each). CDR3 length: 15 residues. With 3 bases removed from V and 0 bases from J, the gap between germline ends came to 10 bases. Germline V gives CDR1 SGDLS, CDR2 YYNGEE. The CDR3 bases are TGTGCCAGCAGCGCCGGGACCGGCTCCTACAATGAGCAGTTCTTC. Protein sequence: CASSAGTGSYNEQFF.

This clonotype appeared many times. The genes are TRBV10-1 and TRBJ2-7; D may correspond to TRBD1 or TRBD2 (6 bases each). Trimming shortened V by 7 bases and J by 2 bases, and 18 bases separated the two germline ends. CDR3 length: 15 amino acids. CDR1 and CDR2 from the germline V gene are WNHNN and SYGVQD (reference sequence). The CDR3 DNA follows: TGCGCCAGCACCGAGCGGCTCGGGGGCGCCTACGAGCAGTACTTC. As protein: CASTERLGGAYEQYF.

This clonotype was recorded at least ten times. The J gene is TRBJ1-5, the V gene TRBV19; TRBD1 aligns across 9 bases. The germline V gene encodes CDR1 LNHDA and CDR2 SQIVND (reference sequence). CDR3 length: 15 amino acids. V lost 5 bases and J lost 6; bases outside the gene matches: 8. The CDR3 DNA is TGTGCCAGTAGTGCTTCCGGGACAGGGATTCAGCCCCAGCATTTT. This sequence encodes CASSASGTGIQPQHF.

This clonotype has at least ten counts. The rearrangement uses TRBV18 and TRBJ1-2, with 7 bases fitting TRBD1. The germline gives CDR1 KGHSH, CDR2 LQKENI. With 3 bases clipped from V and 4 bases from J, the junction kept 2 bases outside the gene matches. This CDR3 region has 13 residues. CDR3 bases: TGTGCCAGCTCACCGGGACAGACCTATGGCTACACCTTC. Residues: CASSPGQTYGYTF.

The V and J genes are TRBV9 and TRBJ1-2; 8 bases match TRBD1. The J segment lost 6 bases and the V segment lost 3 bases, leaving 10 bases of the junction unmatched. Germline-derived CDR1 and CDR2 are SGDLS and YYNGEE. CDR3 length equals 15 residues. This CDR3 reads CASSATSGGRDGYTF. The CDR3 DNA is TGTGCCAGCAGCGCAACTTCAGGGGGCAGGGATGGCTACACCTTC.

Many counts were recorded for this clonotype. The rearrangement uses TRBV15 and TRBJ2-3, with 10 bases fitting TRBD2. Germline V gene lookup returns CDR1 LNHNV and CDR2 YYDKDF (reference sequence). CDR3 length: 16 residues. Losses at the gene ends were 3 bases for V and 3 bases for J; bases not matched to a gene: 6. CDR3 bases: TGTGCCACCAGCAGTCAAGCGGGGGGGGGGACAGATACGCAGTATTTT. It specifies CATSSQAGGGTDTQYF.

Ten or more counts support this clonotype. This chain uses TRBV20-1 with TRBJ2-7; TRBD2 is a possible D gene (5 bases). Trimming took 6 bases from V and 0 from J, leaving 18 bases between them. There are 15 residues in the CDR3. Germline CDR1 and CDR2: DFQATT and SNEGSKA (reference sequence). The DNA for the CDR3 is TGCAGTGCCAACCGGGATAAAGAAAGCTCCTACGAGCAGTACTTC. It codes for CSANRDKESSYEQYF.